This TCR beta chain was recovered during a study of cytomegalovirus exposure and HLA in healthy donors. The PCR used 60 Vbeta and 13 Jbeta primers. The protocol was immunoSEQ multiplex PCR, while the TCRdb copy is restricted to in-frame clones and leaves out a portion. The sample gives 210,000 or so clones, around 80% of which show up once; about 0.5% is in the top ten. The clonotype comes from a boy between 10 and 17 years old in good health and CMV-seronegative. The source material was PBMCs.

CDR3 coding DNA: TGTGCCAGCAGACCCTGGGGACAGATCTCTGGAAACACCATATATTTT. This translates into CASRPWGQISGNTIYF. The V gene is TRBV28, the J gene TRBJ1-3; 7 nucleotides align to TRBD1. Unmatched junction bases numbered 8, after V lost 6 bases and J lost 0 bases. CDR1 and CDR2 from the germline V gene are MDHEN and SYDVKM. The CDR3 totals 16 residues. Supplemented by reference TRBV28 and TRBJ1-3, the full variable domain reads DVKVTQSSRYLVKRTGEKVFLECVQDMDHENMFWYRQDPGLGLRLIYFSYDVKMKEKGDIPEGYSVSREKKERFSLILESASTNQTSMYLCASRPWGQISGNTIYFGEGSWLTVV.